This section outlines one TCR beta chain sequence together with its context. Its target is not known. The sample originates from a study of Ad26.COV2.S vaccination and SARS-CoV-2 variants. Turning to the study itself: Recipients of Ad26.COV2.S got it intramuscularly, once or twice 56 days apart. Study-wide results and caveats: A substantial breadth of spike-specific CD8+ and CD4+ T cell responses after vaccination has been reported.

The V and J ends lost 0 bases and 2 bases respectively, with 11 bases between them. There are 16 residues in the CDR3. Germline V gene data show CDR1 as SGHTA and CDR2 as FQGNSA. This table comes from immunoSEQ multiplex PCR, and its TCRdb copy is limited to in-frame clones, with some not included. The sample lists approximately 410,000 clones, around 89% occurring once. Documented treatment: 15 to 20 received Ad26.COV2.S at low or high dose, single or two shots; roughly five received placebo; per-sample allocation not given. The study sampled participants on day 63 after the first vaccine or placebo injection.

This specimen consisted of peripheral blood, obtained in a trial of Ad26.COV2.S vaccine versus placebo. The sequence derives from a person between 18 and 65 years old who received the Ad26.COV2.S COVID-19 vaccine or a placebo. V gene TRBV7-2 combines with J gene TRBJ1-3, with D possibly being TRBD1 (5 bases). The chain's CDR3 is CASSLAWVGAGNTIYF. The CDR3 region has the DNA TGTGCCAGCAGCTTAGCATGGGTAGGGGCTGGAAACACCATATATTTT.